These 28 T cell receptor beta chains were sequenced from one sample in a study of cytomegalovirus exposure and HLA in healthy donors. Researchers ran the PCR with 60 Vbeta and 13 Jbeta primers. The method was immunoSEQ multiplex PCR; TCRdb's version includes in-frame clones alone and lacks a portion of them. Altogether about 160,000 clones are present, around 74% being singletons, with the ten largest covering over 2.5%. The sequenced sample was PBMCs. These receptor sequences come from a female donor in good health and CMV-seronegative.

The V gene is TRBV4-3, the J gene TRBJ2-5; TRBD1 agrees at 9 bases. Trimming at V came to 0 bases and at J to 4 bases, leaving 9 bases not matched to a gene. The CDR3 consists of 17 residues. Germline loops: CDR1 LGHNA, CDR2 YSLEER. CDR3 DNA sequence: TGCGCCAGCAGCCAAGATCTTAATCCGGGACAGGGAGAGACCCAGTACTTC. Translating gives CASSQDLNPGQGETQYF.

This clone has only one observation. The J gene is TRBJ2-7, the V gene TRBV11-3; TRBD1 agrees at 7 bases. With V trimmed by 4 bases and J by 2 bases, 5 bases remained unmatched. The CDR3 is 14 residues long. Germline lookup yields CDR1 SGHNT and CDR2 YENEEA. CDR3 protein: CASSSGQPPYEQYF. DNA for the CDR3: TGTGCCAGCAGCTCGGGACAGCCCCCCTACGAGCAGTACTTC.

V usage is TRBV4-2 and J usage is TRBJ2-5; 7 bases line up with TRBD1. Per germline, CDR1 LGHNA and CDR2 YNFKEQ. After removal of 3 bases from V and 2 bases from J, the junction contained 9 bases not matched to a gene. This CDR3 is built from 16 residues. CDR3 in amino acids: CASSHRGTDYQETQYF. DNA for the CDR3: TGTGCCAGCAGCCACAGGGGGACAGATTATCAAGAGACCCAGTACTTC.

There are a few counts of this clone. The chain recombines TRBV7-9 with TRBJ2-3; D call uncertain. The germline gives CDR1 SEHNR, CDR2 FQNEAQ (reference sequence). The CDR3 runs 12 residues. V was cut by 5 bases and J by 4 bases, with 7 bases left in between. This chain's CDR3 is CASSAAADTQYF. In DNA, the CDR3 is TGTGCCAGCAGCGCCGCAGCAGATACGCAGTATTTT.

This clone was seen more than once but under ten times. The rearrangement joins TRBV5-8 to TRBJ1-1; TRBD1 matches 7 bases. CDR1 is SGHTS and CDR2 is YDEGEE in the germline V gene. V lost 5 bases, J lost 4 bases, and 11 bases stayed unmatched. The CDR3 has 15 amino acids. CDR3 sequence reads: CASRRDRVLVTEAFF. For the CDR3, the DNA is TGTGCCAGCAGAAGAGACAGGGTGTTGGTCACTGAAGCTTTCTTT. Full variable domain (remainder filled in from reference TRBV5-8 and TRBJ1-1): EAGVTQSPTHLIKTRGQQATLRCSPISGHTSVYWYQQALGLGLQFLLWYDEGEERNRGNFPPRFSGRQFPNYSSELNVNALELEDSALYLCASRRDRVLVTEAFFGQGTRLTVV.

The chain couples TRBV5-1 to TRBJ1-3; D gene uncertain. CDR3 length: 16 residues. In germline, CDR1 is SGHRS, CDR2 YFSETQ. The ends were cut back, 0 bases at V and 1 base at J, with 11 bases in the middle. This CDR3 is CASSLEGGFSGNTIYF. For the CDR3, the DNA is TGCGCCAGCAGCTTGGAAGGAGGGTTTTCTGGAAACACCATATATTTT.

The genes are TRBV14 and TRBJ1-1; D is undetermined. The CDR3 totals 14 residues. V was pared by 5 bases and J by 0 bases, with 10 bases between. Per the germline V gene, CDR1 is SGHDN and CDR2 is FVKESK. CDR3 nucleotides: TGTGCCAGCAGCAACAACCTCATGAACACTGAAGCTTTCTTT. It encodes CASSNNLMNTEAFF.

Comment on this clone: Within the sample, other DNA sequences also encode this same CDR3. The chain uses TRBV27 and TRBJ1-2; D not certain. Per germline, CDR1 MNHEY and CDR2 SMNVEV (reference sequence). The V end lost 6 bases, the J end lost 8 bases, and 19 bases lay between the germline ends. The CDR3 runs 14 residues. CDR3 sequence: CASSLWMAGGGYTF. Written as DNA, the CDR3 is TGTGCCAGCAGCCTTTGGATGGCAGGTGGCGGCTACACCTTC.

This chain connects TRBV28 to TRBJ2-7, with 7 nucleotides matching TRBD1. Germline loops: CDR1 MDHEN, CDR2 SYDVKM. V shed 2 bases and J 0 bases; nucleotides not matched to a gene: 7. CDR3 size: 16 residues. The CDR3 is CASSLDDRASSYEQYF. DNA of the CDR3: TGTGCCAGCAGTTTAGATGACAGGGCGAGCTCCTACGAGCAGTACTTC.

The genes are TRBV6-5 and TRBJ1-1; D gene ambiguous. Trimming removed 2 bases at V and 5 bases at J, with 12 bases between. CDR1 MNHEY and CDR2 SVGAGI come from the germline V gene. The CDR3 spans 14 residues. Written as DNA, the CDR3 is TGTGCCAGCAGTTACAGAGGGCGAGGGACTGAAGCTTTCTTT. This sequence encodes CASSYRGRGTEAFF.

The rearrangement links TRBV5-4 to TRBJ2-3, with D unclear. The V end was cut by 0 bases, the J end by 6 bases, with 5 bases between. Germline CDR1 is SGHNT and CDR2 is YYREEE (reference sequence). The length of the CDR3 is 12 residues. The DNA of the CDR3 is TGTGCCAGCAGCTTGGGAGGCGATACGCAGTATTTT. Its protein product is CASSLGGDTQYF.

J is TRBJ1-2 and V is TRBV4-3; no clear D. The CDR3 length is 15 residues. The ends were cut back, 1 base at V and 3 bases at J, with 12 bases in the middle. The germline V gene encodes CDR1 LGHNA and CDR2 YSLEER. In DNA, the CDR3 is TGCGCCAGCAGCCAAGGGCGAGGGAGGGACTATGGCTACACCTTC. This encodes CASSQGRGRDYGYTF.

This chain connects TRBV19 to TRBJ2-6, with TRBD1 matching 8 bases. Looked up from germline, CDR1 is LNHDA and CDR2 is SQIVND (reference sequence). V shed 7 bases and J 4 bases; nucleotides not matched to a gene: 15. The CDR3 covers 18 residues. The CDR3 sequence is CASKLGGQATWGANVLTF. For the CDR3, the DNA is TGTGCCAGTAAGCTAGGGGGACAGGCAACTTGGGGGGCCAACGTCCTGACTTTC.

This clone was counted a few times. The chain is built from TRBV9 and TRBJ1-1, with 9 nucleotides matching TRBD1. J lost 10 bases, V lost 3 bases, and 4 bases had no gene match. Germline V gene sequence: CDR1 SGDLS, CDR2 YYNGEE. CDR3 length: 12 residues. The DNA for the CDR3 is TGTGCCAGCAGCGATACAGGGGGCCGAGCTTTCTTT. As protein: CASSDTGGRAFF.

The chain combines TRBV4-1 with TRBJ2-1, with D possibly TRBD2 on 6 matching bases. The CDR3 contains 14 residues. Germline-derived CDR1 and CDR2 are MGHRA and YSYEKL. V gave up 1 base and J gave up 6 bases, with 10 bases separating them. In DNA, the CDR3 is TGCGCCAGCAGCCAAGTCGGGGGTCCCAATGAGCAGTTCTTC. Translated: CASSQVGGPNEQFF.

The V gene is TRBV21-1, the J gene TRBJ2-7; the table's D gene call, TRBD1, was not cross checked with the DNA. TRBV21-1 has pseudogene status. This CDR3 is built from 14 residues. This CDR3 is CASIDAGHPYEQYF. CDR3 sequence (DNA): TGTGCCAGCATCGACGCAGGACACCCCTACGAGCAGTACTTC.

The chain couples TRBV7-3 to TRBJ2-1; 8 nucleotides agree with TRBD2. The trim removed 5 bases at V and 3 bases at J, leaving 9 bases unmatched. The germline gives CDR1 SGHTA, CDR2 FQGTGA. The CDR3 is 16 amino acids. CDR3 amino acids: CASSLRGAGGYNEQFF. The CDR3 nucleotides read TGTGCCAGCAGCCTGCGGGGGGCGGGGGGCTACAATGAGCAGTTCTTC.

This chain connects TRBV5-1 to TRBJ2-7, with D maybe TRBD2 (6 bases). V lost 0 bases to trimming and J lost 5 bases, with 15 bases between them. The germline V gene encodes CDR1 SGHRS and CDR2 YFSETQ. The CDR3 has 15 amino acids. CDR3 loop: CASSLAGGRGDEQYF. CDR3 nucleotide sequence: TGCGCCAGCAGCTTGGCCGGAGGGCGCGGCGACGAGCAGTACTTC.

The rearrangement joins TRBV11-3 to TRBJ2-7, with D tentatively TRBD2 (6 bases). Germline CDR1 reads SGHNT; CDR2 reads YENEEA. This CDR3 is 12 amino acids long. Between the trimmed V and J ends, which lost 5 bases and 7 bases, there was a span of 12 bases. CDR3 protein: CASSDGGREQYF. DNA for the CDR3: TGTGCCAGCAGCGATGGTGGGAGGGAGCAGTACTTC.

This clone has more than one count but fewer than ten. The CDR3 here is CSRGGAREQFF. The DNA of the CDR3 is TGCAGCCGTGGGGGGGCAAGGGAGCAGTTCTTC. The chain recombines TRBV20-1 with TRBJ2-1, with D possibly TRBD2 on 7 matching bases. The CDR3 runs to 11 residues. In germline, CDR1 is DFQATT, CDR2 SNEGSKA (reference sequence).

V gene TRBV6-4 combines with J gene TRBJ2-5, with D perhaps matching TRBD2 (6 bases). V lost 0 bases and J lost 9, with 11 bases in between. The length of the CDR3 is 13 residues. CDR1 and CDR2 from the germline V gene are MRHNA and SNTAGT. The CDR3 spells CASSDSDGSSQYF. The CDR3 region has the DNA TGTGCCAGCAGTGACTCGGACGGGAGTTCCCAGTACTTC.

The chain carries TRBV11-3 and TRBJ1-1; TRBD1 aligns across 7 bases. Germline-derived CDR1 and CDR2 are SGHNT and YENEEA. CDR3 length: 11 amino acids. V shed 5 bases and J 10 bases; nucleotides not matched to a gene: 4. The CDR3 sequence: CASSPRDRAFF. The CDR3 nucleotides read TGTGCCAGCAGCCCCCGGGACAGAGCTTTCTTT.

The V call is TRBV6-6, the J call TRBJ2-7; 8 nucleotides agree with TRBD2. J lost 2 bases, V lost 6 bases, and 12 bases had no gene match. Germline V CDR1 and CDR2: MNHNY, SVGAGI (reference sequence). The CDR3 length is 16 residues. CDR3: CASSPRGGTRPYEQYF. In nucleotides, the CDR3 is TGTGCCAGCAGCCCCCGTGGAGGGACTAGGCCCTACGAGCAGTACTTC.

Here the CDR3 DNA reads TGCGCCAGCAGCCAAGCCTACGGAGTAATAGATACGCAGTATTTT. As protein: CASSQAYGVIDTQYF. The V and J genes are TRBV4-3 and TRBJ2-3; D not certain. Trimming removed 1 base from V and 5 bases from J, with 13 bases in between. Germline V gene data show CDR1 as LGHNA and CDR2 as YSLEER. This CDR3 is 15 amino acids long.

The V and J genes are TRBV4-3 and TRBJ2-2; possibly TRBD2 for D (6 bases). The CDR3 is 16 amino acids. Looked up from germline, CDR1 is LGHNA and CDR2 is YSLEER. V gave up 5 bases and J gave up 5 bases, with 18 bases separating them. CDR3 DNA sequence: TGCGCCAGCAGCGAAGGGGAGGCTCCTGGGACCGGGGAGCTGTTTTTT. Translation: CASSEGEAPGTGELFF.

This clone was detected only a few times. The gene calls are TRBV4-1 and TRBJ2-2; D gene uncertain. V lost 0 bases to trimming and J lost 6 bases, with 5 bases between them. The CDR3 totals 13 residues. Per germline, CDR1 MGHRA and CDR2 YSYEKL. CDR3: CASSQDWPGELFF. In nucleotides, the CDR3 is TGCGCCAGCAGCCAAGATTGGCCCGGGGAGCTGTTTTTT.

The chain uses TRBV4-3 and TRBJ2-1; TRBD1 aligns across 8 bases. Per the germline V gene, CDR1 is LGHNA and CDR2 is YSLEER. The CDR3 has 16 residues. Trimming took 0 bases from V and 5 from J; bases not matched to a gene: 6. CDR3 protein: CASSQDLGTGDNEQFF. CDR3 nucleotide sequence: TGCGCCAGCAGCCAAGATCTAGGGACAGGTGACAATGAGCAGTTCTTC.

The rearrangement links TRBV4-3 to TRBJ2-6, with D uncertain. The CDR3 covers 16 residues. Germline V lookup: CDR1 LGHNA, CDR2 YSLEER. Trimming took 0 bases from V and 0 from J, leaving 6 bases between them. CDR3 in amino acids: CASSQETSSGANVLTF. In DNA form, the CDR3 reads TGCGCCAGCAGCCAAGAGACATCCTCTGGGGCCAACGTCCTGACTTTC.